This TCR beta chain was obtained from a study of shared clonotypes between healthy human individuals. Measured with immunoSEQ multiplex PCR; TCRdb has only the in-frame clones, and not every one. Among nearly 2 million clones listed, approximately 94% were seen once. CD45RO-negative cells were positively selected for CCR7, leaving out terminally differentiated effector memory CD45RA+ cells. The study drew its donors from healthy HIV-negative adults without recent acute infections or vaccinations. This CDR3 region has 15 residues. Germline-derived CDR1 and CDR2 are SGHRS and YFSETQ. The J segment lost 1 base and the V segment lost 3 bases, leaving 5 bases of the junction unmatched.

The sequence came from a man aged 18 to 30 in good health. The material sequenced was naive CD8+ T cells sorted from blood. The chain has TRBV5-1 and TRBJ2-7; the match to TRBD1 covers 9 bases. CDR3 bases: TGCGCCAGCAGCTCGGGGGACAGGGTTTCCTACGAGCAGTACTTC. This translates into CASSSGDRVSYEQYF.